The T cell receptor beta chain described here comes from a study of blood T cells in healthy people across ages. Study results and caveats: What prevented conclusive comparison of naive and antigen-experienced cells was that PBMCs were unsorted.

This clonotype was seen only a few times. What it binds is not known. PBMCs numbering at least 7 million were isolated per sample. Each sample yielded at least 5.5 micrograms of PBMC total RNA. The CDR3 contains 13 residues. Deletions cut 4 bases from V and 9 bases from J, with 11 bases between. The germline CDR1 and CDR2 sequences are SGDLS and YYNGEE. A second PCR of 7 to 11 cycles used a sample-barcoded 5' primer and a J-beta primer mix. CDR3-containing paired-end reads numbering at least 2.5 million came from each sample. TCRdb reanalysed the 5' RACE reads using MiXCR and keeps one entry per CDR3 protein. In the table there are hundreds of thousands of distinct CDR3 sequences, less than 35% of which are singletons.

Material for sequencing was blood. The TCR sequence derives from an elderly woman in good health. V is TRBV9 and J is TRBJ1-6; D remains ambiguous. DNA for the CDR3: TGTGCCAGCAGCCCCCATCAAGGTTCACCCCTCCACTTT. Translated: CASSPHQGSPLHF.